This is a list of T cell receptor beta chains from one sample in a study of blood T cell repertoires in COVID-19. Only in-frame clones appear in the TCRdb table, and some are missing; sequencing was by immunoSEQ multiplex PCR. Here the sample spans 540,000 or so clones, around 90% being singletons. The sample was peripheral blood. The receptors were sampled from a woman in her forties or fifties with COVID-19, enrolled during active disease. CDR3s include the opening cysteine and the closing phenylalanine or tryptophan. The D gene is left open where the match is weak. Size tells how often a clone was seen (once, few, many) or the class of an expanded clone, and some rows leave it out.

V	D	size	J	DNA	CDR3
TRBV19	TRBD1	.	TRBJ2-1	TGTGCCAGTAGTCCTGACAGGGTGTCCTACAATGAGCAGTTCTTC	CASSPDRVSYNEQFF
TRBV19	TRBD1	.	TRBJ2-2	TGTGCCAGTAGTTTCCGGACAGGGGGTATTGCGGAGCTGTTTTTT	CASSFRTGGIAELFF
TRBV19	TRBD2	.	TRBJ2-1	TGTGCCAGTAGTATAACCGGGACTAGCGGGGGGTTCTACAATGAGCAGTTCTTC	CASSITGTSGGFYNEQFF
TRBV10-3	TRBD2	.	TRBJ2-3	TGTGCCTCCTCTAGCGGGTTCAGCACAGATACGCAGTATTTT	CASSSGFSTDTQYF
TRBV6-2/TRBV6-3	.	once	TRBJ2-5	TGTGCCAGCAGTTTCCCGACGCGGGGGCCGACACAAGAGACCCAGTACTTC	CASSFPTRGPTQETQYF
TRBV5-5	.	once	TRBJ1-6	TGTGCCAGCAGCTTGATCTACCCGAATTCACCCCTCCACTTT	CASSLIYPNSPLHF
TRBV28	.	.	TRBJ1-4	TGTGCCAGCAGGCTACAGGGACCGAATGAAAAACTGTTTTTT	CASRLQGPNEKLFF
TRBV12-3/TRBV12-4	.	.	TRBJ1-2	TGTGCCAGCAGTTTAATGACTGCCGGCGGCTACACCTTC	CASSLMTAGGYTF
TRBV7-3	.	.	TRBJ2-2	TGTGCCAGCAGCTTGGAGAAGATCCGTGCGAACACCGGGGAGCTGTTTTTT	CASSLEKIRANTGELFF
TRBV11-2	.	.	TRBJ2-3	TGTGCCAGCAGCGTAGGGGGGGGGACAGATACGCAGTATTTT	CASSVGGGTDTQYF
TRBV5-6	TRBD1	.	TRBJ2-3	TGTGCCAGCAGCCCAACCCAGGGGGCTGGCACAGATACGCAGTATTTT	CASSPTQGAGTDTQYF
TRBV4-1	TRBD1	.	TRBJ1-2	TGCGCCAGCAGCCAAGTCGGGACAGGAAGCTATGGCTACACCTTC	CASSQVGTGSYGYTF